These 31 T cell receptor beta chains were sequenced from one sample in a study of cytomegalovirus exposure and HLA in healthy donors. PCR employed 60 Vbeta and 13 Jbeta primers. Generated by immunoSEQ multiplex PCR, the TCRdb table keeps only in-frame clones and is missing some. The sample includes about 240,000 clones, about 86% of them seen just once. The sample comprised PBMCs. The receptors derive from a woman aged 55-69 years in good health and CMV-seropositive.

The chain has TRBV5-1 and TRBJ2-1; 12 positions match TRBD2. This CDR3 has 15 residues. In germline, CDR1 is SGHRS, CDR2 YFSETQ. V trimming: 4 bases; J trimming: 6 bases; junction bases outside the gene matches: 5. For the CDR3, the DNA is TGCGCCAGCAGCGAGACTAGCGGGAGCTTCAATGAGCAGTTCTTC. It specifies CASSETSGSFNEQFF. Based on the CDR3 plus reference TRBV5-1 and TRBJ2-1, the full variable domain is KAGVTQTPRYLIKTRGQQVTLSCSPISGHRSVSWYQQTPGQGLQFLFEYFSETQRNKGNFPGRFSGRQFSNSRSEMNVSTLELGDSALYLCASSETSGSFNEQFFGPGTRLTVL.

In this sample, this clone turned up once. The chain carries TRBV5-8 and TRBJ2-5, with 12 bases lining up with TRBD1. The DNA end favors TRBJ2-7, so the J call may be wrong. The CDR3 is made up of 15 amino acids. CDR1 is SGHTS, CDR2 YDEGEE, per germline. The CDR3 here is CASTLTGTGGDEQYF. In DNA form, the CDR3 reads TGTGCCAGCACCCTCACCGGGACAGGGGGCGACGAGCAGTACTTC.

The chain links TRBV27 to TRBJ2-7; D might be TRBD2 (6 bases). The germline gives CDR1 MNHEY, CDR2 SMNVEV (reference sequence). The length of the CDR3 is 15 residues. The V and J ends lost 3 bases and 3 bases respectively, with 15 bases between them. CDR3 loop: CASSFPGVRGYEQYF. CDR3 in DNA: TGTGCCAGCAGTTTCCCCGGGGTGCGGGGCTACGAGCAGTACTTC.

This chain connects TRBV6-5 to TRBJ2-5; 12 bases match TRBD2. The CDR3 totals 15 residues. V lost 5 bases, J lost 11 bases, and 12 bases stayed unmatched. The V gene's germline CDR1 is MNHEY and CDR2 SVGAGI. Here the CDR3 DNA reads TGTGCCAGCAGTCGCCGACTAGCGGGAGCGAGGGAGCAGTACTTC. Protein sequence: CASSRRLAGAREQYF.

In the case of this clone: Distinct nucleotide sequences in the sample also encode this CDR3. The chain couples TRBV18 to TRBJ2-5; no reliable D call. The CDR3 length is 11 residues. Trimming cost V 3 bases and J 5 bases, with 4 bases left between them. The germline CDR1 and CDR2 sequences are KGHSH and LQKENI. The CDR3 loop reads CASSPRETQYF. CDR3 in DNA: TGTGCCAGCTCACCCCGGGAGACCCAGTACTTC.

This chain connects TRBV27 to TRBJ2-7; D might be TRBD2 (7 bases). This CDR3 contains 12 residues. CDR1 and CDR2 from the germline V gene are MNHEY and SMNVEV (reference sequence). V gave up 4 bases and J gave up 7 bases, with 11 bases separating them. CDR3 amino acids: CASSWGGREQYF. The CDR3, as DNA: TGTGCCAGCAGTTGGGGGGGGCGTGAGCAGTACTTC.

In its sample, this clone was seen a few times. V gene TRBV12-5 combines with J gene TRBJ1-4; no reliable D call. CDR1 is LGHNT and CDR2 is FRNRAP in the germline V gene. CDR3 length equals 16 residues. Trimming took 1 base from V and 0 from J, leaving 9 bases between them. CDR3 bases: TGTGCTAGTGGTTTGGGGCAGACTCCAACTAATGAAAAACTGTTTTTT. Translating gives CASGLGQTPTNEKLFF. Supplemented by reference TRBV12-5 and TRBJ1-4, the full variable domain reads DARVTQTPRHKVTEMGQEVTMRCQPILGHNTVFWYRQTMMQGLELLAYFRNRAPLDDSGMPKDRFSAEMPDATLATLKIQPSEPRDSAVYFCASGLGQTPTNEKLFFGSGTQLSVL.

This chain connects TRBV10-3 to TRBJ1-5; D gene unclear. The CDR3 has 15 amino acids. Deletions cut 4 bases from V and 5 bases from J, with 15 bases between. CDR1 ENHRY and CDR2 SYGVKD come from the germline V gene. As DNA, the CDR3 is TGTGCCATCAGTGCCACGGGGTTGAGGGATCAGCCCCAGCATTTT. This codes for CAISATGLRDQPQHF.

The chain has TRBV6-5 and TRBJ1-5; tentatively, D is TRBD1 (5 bases). CDR1 and CDR2 from the germline V gene are MNHEY and SVGAGI. This CDR3 is built from 15 residues. V lost 4 bases, J lost 6 bases, and 16 bases lay in between. The CDR3 coding sequence is TGTGCCAGCAGTTCCTTCCAGGGAACTGGTCAGCCCCAGCATTTT. It codes for CASSSFQGTGQPQHF.

The genes are TRBV5-1 and TRBJ2-3, with 8 bases identical to TRBD2. Germline V lookup: CDR1 SGHRS, CDR2 YFSETQ. The CDR3 consists of 16 residues. Trimming cost V 0 bases and J 2 bases; bases outside gene matches: 5. The CDR3 DNA follows: TGCGCCAGCAGCTTGGAACTAGCGGATATCACAGATACGCAGTATTTT. It translates to CASSLELADITDTQYF.

This rearrangement joins TRBV27 to TRBJ1-5; tentatively, D is TRBD1 (5 bases). This CDR3 spans 18 amino acids. Germline CDR1 MNHEY, CDR2 SMNVEV (reference sequence). The ends were cut back, 2 bases at V and 1 base at J, with 18 bases in the middle. The CDR3 spells CASSLVGGGGVSNQPQHF. CDR3 in DNA: TGTGCCAGCAGTTTAGTCGGCGGTGGGGGGGTAAGCAATCAGCCCCAGCATTTT.

The chain combines TRBV30 with TRBJ1-6; maybe TRBD1 (6 bases). The CDR3 is 15 residues long. Per germline, CDR1 GTSNPN and CDR2 SVGIG (reference sequence). V dropped 0 bases and J dropped 8 bases, with 14 bases sitting between them. The CDR3 DNA reads TGTGCCTGGAGTGTGGGGGCAGGCGATTATTCACCCCTCCACTTT. This sequence encodes CAWSVGAGDYSPLHF.

This sequence joins TRBV27 and TRBJ2-7; 10 bases map to TRBD2. V gave up 3 bases and J gave up 6 bases; unmatched junction bases: 8. The germline V gene encodes CDR1 MNHEY and CDR2 SMNVEV (reference sequence). There are 15 residues in the CDR3. The CDR3 DNA reads as TGTGCCAGCAGTTTTATTCCAAGGACTAGCGGCGAGCAGTACTTC. It is translated as CASSFIPRTSGEQYF.

In its sample, this clone was seen once. The rearrangement uses TRBV5-1 and TRBJ2-2; no definite D call. Germline lookup yields CDR1 SGHRS and CDR2 YFSETQ. V was clipped by 4 bases and J by 5 bases, with 9 bases between them. CDR3 length: 13 amino acids. CDR3 region: CASSSIVTGELFF. The DNA of the CDR3 is TGCGCCAGCAGCAGTATAGTAACCGGGGAGCTGTTTTTT.

The chain employs TRBV28 and TRBJ1-2; D is uncertain. V was shortened by 3 bases and J by 8 bases, with 10 bases between the two germline ends. CDR1 and CDR2 (germline): MDHEN, SYDVKM. The CDR3 has 12 amino acids. The CDR3 sequence is CASSFERVGYTF. In DNA, the CDR3 is TGTGCCAGCAGTTTTGAGCGAGTAGGCTACACCTTC.

This chain joins TRBV7-9 and TRBJ2-1; 10 nucleotides align to TRBD1. V shed 1 base, J shed 7 bases, and the junction held 4 bases outside the gene matches. Looked up from germline, CDR1 is SEHNR and CDR2 is FQNEAQ (reference sequence). This CDR3 spans 15 amino acids. CDR3 region: CASSLVEGQGNEQFF. In DNA form, the CDR3 reads TGTGCCAGCAGCTTAGTTGAGGGACAGGGGAATGAGCAGTTCTTC.

The J gene is TRBJ2-3, the V gene TRBV27; D may be TRBD1 (6 bases). V shed 3 bases and J shed 3 bases, with 13 bases lying between them. This CDR3 is built from 15 residues. Germline values: CDR1 MNHEY, CDR2 SMNVEV (reference sequence). CDR3 in DNA: TGTGCCAGCAGTTTGCTCAGGGGTGGAACAGATACGCAGTATTTT. This sequence encodes CASSLLRGGTDTQYF.

V is TRBV7-9 and J is TRBJ1-1; D possibly corresponds to TRBD1 (5 bases). The CDR3 runs to 12 residues. CDR1 and CDR2 from the germline V gene are SEHNR and FQNEAQ (reference sequence). Trimming removed 8 bases at V and 6 bases at J, with 13 bases between. The CDR3 here is CASHLRGPEAFF. For the CDR3, the DNA is TGTGCCAGCCATTTAAGGGGCCCTGAAGCTTTCTTT.

The chain's CDR3 is CASSSGGGRTGELFF. CDR3 DNA: TGCGCCAGCAGCTCCGGGGGGGGTCGGACCGGGGAGCTGTTTTTT. V usage is TRBV5-1 and J usage is TRBJ2-2; 8 bases are shared with TRBD2. This CDR3 is built from 15 residues. Germline V gives CDR1 SGHRS, CDR2 YFSETQ. The junction had 6 bases not matched to a gene; V was cut back by 3 bases and J by 5 bases.

The rearrangement uses TRBV19 and TRBJ2-7, with D perhaps TRBD1 (6 bases). The CDR3 consists of 14 residues. Trimming cost V 3 bases and J 3 bases, with 12 bases left between them. Germline V lookup: CDR1 LNHDA, CDR2 SQIVND (reference sequence). The CDR3 DNA is TGTGCCAGTAGTATGAGGGGGAAGATCTACGAGCAGTACTTC. Translation gives CASSMRGKIYEQYF.

J is TRBJ2-1 and V is TRBV5-1, with 7 nucleotides matching TRBD2. The CDR3 contains 17 residues. V lost 4 bases and J lost 0; bases outside the gene matches: 10. The germline V gene encodes CDR1 SGHRS and CDR2 YFSETQ. CDR3 DNA: TGCGCCAGCAGCGGTACTAGCGCCCCGAGCTCCTACAATGAGCAGTTCTTC. This sequence encodes CASSGTSAPSSYNEQFF. Variable domain in full (rest from reference TRBV5-1 and TRBJ2-1): KAGVTQTPRYLIKTRGQQVTLSCSPISGHRSVSWYQQTPGQGLQFLFEYFSETQRNKGNFPGRFSGRQFSNSRSEMNVSTLELGDSALYLCASSGTSAPSSYNEQFFGPGTRLTVL.

The rearrangement links TRBV19 to TRBJ1-2; the match to TRBD1 covers 7 bases. This CDR3 comprises 14 residues. The junction had 8 bases not matched to a gene; V was cut back by 6 bases and J by 4 bases. Germline V lookup: CDR1 LNHDA, CDR2 SQIVND (reference sequence). The CDR3 DNA is TGTGCCAGTAGACGAGACACAGGGGCCTATGGCTACACCTTC. It yields the protein CASRRDTGAYGYTF.

The J gene is TRBJ2-1, the V gene TRBV6-1; D gene ambiguous. The CDR3 covers 16 residues. Trimming left V 0 bases short and J 6 bases short, with 15 bases between. Germline values: CDR1 MNHNS, CDR2 SASEGT. The CDR3 protein is CASSEAEAVRRNEQFF. CDR3 DNA: TGTGCCAGCAGTGAAGCAGAGGCGGTTCGGCGCAATGAGCAGTTCTTC.

The chain links TRBV7-9 to TRBJ1-3, with D hard to call. Germline-derived CDR1 and CDR2 are SEHNR and FQNEAQ (reference sequence). This CDR3 is 16 amino acids long. V dropped 3 bases and J dropped 4 bases, with 16 bases sitting between them. The CDR3 DNA follows: TGTGCCAGCAGCTTTAGGATGGAGGGAACGGGAAACACCATATATTTT. This sequence encodes CASSFRMEGTGNTIYF.

This CDR3 is CASSSGTSGRADYEQYF. The CDR3 nucleotides are TGTGCCAGCAGTTCCGGGACTAGCGGGAGGGCCGACTACGAGCAGTACTTC. The chain joins TRBV14 to TRBJ2-7; 16 positions match TRBD2. The CDR3 length is 17 residues. Germline loops: CDR1 SGHDN, CDR2 FVKESK. V shed 6 bases, J shed 3 bases, and the junction held 8 bases outside the gene matches.

The genes are TRBV28 and TRBJ2-6; no definite D call. This CDR3 spans 18 amino acids. CDR1 and CDR2 from the germline V gene are MDHEN and SYDVKM. The V gene lost 7 bases and the J gene lost 2 bases, with 21 bases spanning the gap. The CDR3 DNA reads TGTGCCAGCATTCCGACAAGAAGTTTGTCGCCTGGGGCCAACGTCCTGACTTTC. This translates into CASIPTRSLSPGANVLTF. Together with reference TRBV28 and TRBJ2-6, the CDR3 gives the full variable domain: DVKVTQSSRYLVKRTGEKVFLECVQDMDHENMFWYRQDPGLGLRLIYFSYDVKMKEKGDIPEGYSVSREKKERFSLILESASTNQTSMYLCASIPTRSLSPGANVLTFGAGSRLTVL.

The rearrangement links TRBV27 to TRBJ2-1; TRBD2 matches 8 bases. The V segment lost 4 bases and the J segment 3 bases; nucleotides outside the gene matches: 5. Germline loops: CDR1 MNHEY, CDR2 SMNVEV (reference sequence). This CDR3 contains 15 residues. In DNA, the CDR3 is TGTGCCAGCAGTTCTAGCGGGTCAGACTACAATGAGCAGTTCTTC. This sequence encodes CASSSSGSDYNEQFF.

The table lists this clone with a few counts. V is TRBV19 and J is TRBJ2-1; D is perhaps TRBD2 (5 bases). This CDR3 has 13 amino acids. Trimming removed 5 bases from V and 3 bases from J, with 8 bases in between. In germline, CDR1 is LNHDA, CDR2 SQIVND (reference sequence). CDR3 bases: TGTGCCAGTAGTTTTGACTACTACAATGAGCAGTTCTTC. Translating gives CASSFDYYNEQFF.

This sequence joins TRBV6-5 and TRBJ1-4; D unresolved. The CDR3 loop spans 12 amino acids. The V end lost 9 bases, the J end lost 6 bases, and 11 bases lay between the germline ends. Germline V gene lookup returns CDR1 MNHEY and CDR2 SVGAGI. The CDR3 nucleotides are TGTGCCAGTCGCGGCGGGTATGAAAAACTGTTTTTT. Amino acid sequence: CASRGGYEKLFF.

CDR3 sequence: CASSSGFVAFF. The CDR3 DNA is TGTGCCAGCAGCTCAGGGTTTGTCGCTTTCTTT. The gene calls are TRBV27 and TRBJ1-1; a weak D match, TRBD1 (5 bases). There are 11 residues in the CDR3. V dropped 6 bases and J dropped 11 bases, with 13 bases sitting between them. Per the germline V gene, CDR1 is MNHEY and CDR2 is SMNVEV (reference sequence).

The gene calls are TRBV7-9 and TRBJ2-4; TRBD2 aligns across 8 bases. V lost 3 bases and J lost 16; bases outside the gene matches: 14. CDR3 length equals 14 residues. CDR1 is SEHNR, CDR2 FQNEAQ, per germline (reference sequence). The DNA of the CDR3 is TGTGCCAGCAGCTTTGGAGAAATGGGCGGGAGGCCCTACTTC. As protein: CASSFGEMGGRPYF.